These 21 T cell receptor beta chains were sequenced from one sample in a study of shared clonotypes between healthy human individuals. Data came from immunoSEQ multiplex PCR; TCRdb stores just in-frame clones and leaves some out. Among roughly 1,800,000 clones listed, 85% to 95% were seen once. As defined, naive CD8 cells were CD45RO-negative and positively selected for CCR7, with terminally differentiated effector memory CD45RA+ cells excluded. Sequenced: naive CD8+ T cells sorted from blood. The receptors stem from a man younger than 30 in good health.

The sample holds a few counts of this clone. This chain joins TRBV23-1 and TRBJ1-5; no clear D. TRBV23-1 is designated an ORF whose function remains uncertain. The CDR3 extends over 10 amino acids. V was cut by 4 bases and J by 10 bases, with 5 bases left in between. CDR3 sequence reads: CASSLRPQHF. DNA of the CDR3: TGCGCCAGCAGTCTACGTCCCCAGCATTTT.

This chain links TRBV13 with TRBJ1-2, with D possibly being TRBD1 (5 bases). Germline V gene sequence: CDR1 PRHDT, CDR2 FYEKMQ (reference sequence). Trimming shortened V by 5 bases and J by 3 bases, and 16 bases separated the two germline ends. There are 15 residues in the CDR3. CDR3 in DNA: TGTGCCAGCAGCCTCCTGGGGGGGGGTTACTATGGCTACACCTTC. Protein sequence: CASSLLGGGYYGYTF.

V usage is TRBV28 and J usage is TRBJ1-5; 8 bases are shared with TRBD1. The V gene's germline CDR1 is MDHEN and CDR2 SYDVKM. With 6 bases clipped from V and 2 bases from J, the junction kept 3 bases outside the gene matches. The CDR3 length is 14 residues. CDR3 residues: CASSQDRGNQPQHF. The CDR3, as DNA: TGTGCCAGCAGCCAGGACAGGGGCAATCAGCCCCAGCATTTT.

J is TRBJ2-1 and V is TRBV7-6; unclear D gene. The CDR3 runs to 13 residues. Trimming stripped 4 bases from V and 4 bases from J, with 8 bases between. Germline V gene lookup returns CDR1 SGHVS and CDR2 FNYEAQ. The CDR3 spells CASSSQVYNEQFF. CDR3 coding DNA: TGTGCCAGCAGCTCCCAAGTTTACAATGAGCAGTTCTTC.

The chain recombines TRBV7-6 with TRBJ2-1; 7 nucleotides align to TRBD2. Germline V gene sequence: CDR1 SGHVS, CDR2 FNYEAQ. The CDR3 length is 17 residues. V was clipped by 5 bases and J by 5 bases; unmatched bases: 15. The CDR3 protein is CASSAAQTPAGNNEQFF. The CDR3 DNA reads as TGTGCCAGCAGCGCCGCGCAGACACCAGCGGGGAACAATGAGCAGTTCTTC.

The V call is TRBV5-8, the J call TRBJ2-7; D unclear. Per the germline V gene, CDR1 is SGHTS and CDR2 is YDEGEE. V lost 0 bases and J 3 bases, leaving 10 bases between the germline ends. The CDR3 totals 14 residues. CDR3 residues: CASSLGLGNYEQYF. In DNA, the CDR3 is TGTGCCAGCAGCTTGGGACTGGGGAACTACGAGCAGTACTTC.

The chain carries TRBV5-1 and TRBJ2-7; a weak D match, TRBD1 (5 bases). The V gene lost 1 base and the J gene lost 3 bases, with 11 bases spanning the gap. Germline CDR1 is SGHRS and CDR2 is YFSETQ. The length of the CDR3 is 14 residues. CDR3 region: CASSLKGLVYEQYF. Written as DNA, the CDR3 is TGCGCCAGCAGCTTGAAGGGGTTGGTCTACGAGCAGTACTTC.

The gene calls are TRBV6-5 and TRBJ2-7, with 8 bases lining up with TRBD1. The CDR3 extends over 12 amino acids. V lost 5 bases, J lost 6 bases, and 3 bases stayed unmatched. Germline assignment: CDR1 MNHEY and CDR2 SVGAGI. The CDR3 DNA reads TGTGCCAGCAGTAAGGACAGGGTCGAGCAGTACTTC. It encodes CASSKDRVEQYF.

CDR3 nucleotides: TGTGCCAGCAGTTTATCGGGAGACTCCTATAATTCACCCCTCCACTTT. This sequence encodes CASSLSGDSYNSPLHF. The chain couples TRBV27 to TRBJ1-6; D gene uncertain. The CDR3 consists of 16 residues. Germline V lookup: CDR1 MNHEY, CDR2 SMNVEV (reference sequence). Trimming took off 0 bases at V and 0 bases at J, with 6 bases between the two ends.

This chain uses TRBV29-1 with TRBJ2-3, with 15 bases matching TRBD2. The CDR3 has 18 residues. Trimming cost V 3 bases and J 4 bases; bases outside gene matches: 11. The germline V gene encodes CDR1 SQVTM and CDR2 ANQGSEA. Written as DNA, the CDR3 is TGCAGCGTTGACGGGCTCCCGGGACTAGCGGGAGGACCAGATACGCAGTATTTT. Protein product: CSVDGLPGLAGGPDTQYF.

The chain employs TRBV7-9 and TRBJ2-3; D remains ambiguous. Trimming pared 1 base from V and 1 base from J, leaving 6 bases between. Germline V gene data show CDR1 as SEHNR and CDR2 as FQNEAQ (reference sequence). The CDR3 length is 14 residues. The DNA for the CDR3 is TGTGCCAGCAGCTTAGATACACGCACAGATACGCAGTATTTT. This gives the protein CASSLDTRTDTQYF.

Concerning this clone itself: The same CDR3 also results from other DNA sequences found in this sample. The CDR3 protein is CASSVAVGAYEQYF. The CDR3 DNA sequence: TGTGCCAGCAGCGTAGCAGTTGGGGCCTACGAGCAGTACTTC. The chain has TRBV9 and TRBJ2-7, with unresolved D. The CDR3 consists of 14 residues. Germline V lookup: CDR1 SGDLS, CDR2 YYNGEE. The V end lost 0 bases, the J end lost 2 bases, and 9 bases lay between the germline ends.

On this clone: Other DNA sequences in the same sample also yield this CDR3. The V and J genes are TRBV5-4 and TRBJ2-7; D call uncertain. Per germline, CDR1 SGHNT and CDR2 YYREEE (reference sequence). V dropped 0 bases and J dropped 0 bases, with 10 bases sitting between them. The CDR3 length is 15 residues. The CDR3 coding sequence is TGTGCCAGCAGCTTGGGGGCAGGAAACTCCTACGAGCAGTACTTC. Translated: CASSLGAGNSYEQYF.

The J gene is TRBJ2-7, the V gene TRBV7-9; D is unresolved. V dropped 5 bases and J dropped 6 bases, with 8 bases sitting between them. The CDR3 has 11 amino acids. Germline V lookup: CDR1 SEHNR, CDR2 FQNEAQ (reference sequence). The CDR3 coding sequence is TGTGCCAGCAGCGGGGTGGGCGAGCAGTACTTC. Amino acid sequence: CASSGVGEQYF.

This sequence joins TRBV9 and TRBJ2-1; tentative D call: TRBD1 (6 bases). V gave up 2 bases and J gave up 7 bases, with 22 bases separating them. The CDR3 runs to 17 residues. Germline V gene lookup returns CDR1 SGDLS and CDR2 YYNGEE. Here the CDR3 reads CASSVLGQPEPRNEQFF. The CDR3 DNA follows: TGTGCCAGCAGCGTCCTCGGACAGCCGGAACCTCGGAATGAGCAGTTCTTC.

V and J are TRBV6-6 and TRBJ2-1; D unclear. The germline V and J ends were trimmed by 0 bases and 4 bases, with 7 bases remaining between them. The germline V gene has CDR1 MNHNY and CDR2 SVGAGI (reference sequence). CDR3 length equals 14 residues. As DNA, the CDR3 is TGTGCCAGCAGTTACTCGAATCCTTACAATGAGCAGTTCTTC. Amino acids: CASSYSNPYNEQFF.

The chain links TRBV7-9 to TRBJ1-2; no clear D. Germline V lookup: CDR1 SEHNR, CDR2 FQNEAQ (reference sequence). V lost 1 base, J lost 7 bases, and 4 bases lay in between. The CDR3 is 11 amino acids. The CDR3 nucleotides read TGTGCCAGCAGCTTAGGGTCTGGCTACACCTTC. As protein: CASSLGSGYTF.

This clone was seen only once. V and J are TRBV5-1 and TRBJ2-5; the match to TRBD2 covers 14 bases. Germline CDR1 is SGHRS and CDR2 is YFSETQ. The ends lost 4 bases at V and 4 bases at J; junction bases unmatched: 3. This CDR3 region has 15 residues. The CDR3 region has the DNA TGCGCCAGCAGCCAGACTAGCGGGAGGGCAGAGACCCAGTACTTC. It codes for CASSQTSGRAETQYF. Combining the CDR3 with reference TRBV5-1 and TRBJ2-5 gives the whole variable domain KAGVTQTPRYLIKTRGQQVTLSCSPISGHRSVSWYQQTPGQGLQFLFEYFSETQRNKGNFPGRFSGRQFSNSRSEMNVSTLELGDSALYLCASSQTSGRAETQYFGPGTRLLVL.

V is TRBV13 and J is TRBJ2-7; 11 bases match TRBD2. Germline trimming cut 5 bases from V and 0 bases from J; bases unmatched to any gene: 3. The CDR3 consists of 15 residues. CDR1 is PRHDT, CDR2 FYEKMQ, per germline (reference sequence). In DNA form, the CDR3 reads TGTGCCAGCAGCACCCTAGCGGGGGGCTCCTACGAGCAGTACTTC. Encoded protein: CASSTLAGGSYEQYF.

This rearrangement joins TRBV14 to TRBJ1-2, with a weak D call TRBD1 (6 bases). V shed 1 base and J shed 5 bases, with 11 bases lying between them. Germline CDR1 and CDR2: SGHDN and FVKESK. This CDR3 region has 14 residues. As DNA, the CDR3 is TGTGCCAGCAGCCAAGGGAGCAGGGGTTATGGCTACACCTTC. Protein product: CASSQGSRGYGYTF.

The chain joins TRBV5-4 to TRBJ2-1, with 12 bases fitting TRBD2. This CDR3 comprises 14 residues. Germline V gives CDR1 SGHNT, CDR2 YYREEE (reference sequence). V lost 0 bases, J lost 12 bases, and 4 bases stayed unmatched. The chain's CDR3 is CASSLEPSGGAQFF. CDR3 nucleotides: TGTGCCAGCAGCTTGGAGCCTAGCGGGGGGGCGCAGTTCTTC.